The clone carrying this TCR beta chain occurred a few times. What it binds is not known. Libraries were prepared by immunoSEQ multiplex PCR; TCRdb keeps only in-frame clonotypes and omits some of them. Found here are about 21,000 clones, approximately 80% of them singletons; the top ten hold around 3.3%. Germline loops: CDR1 WNHNN, CDR2 SYGVQD (reference sequence). This CDR3 spans 14 amino acids. Trimming cost V 8 bases and J 4 bases, with 17 bases left between them. The sample is drawn from a study of tumor-infiltrating lymphocytes in localized non-small cell lung cancer. Overall study results and limits: Different pieces of the same tissue went to different assays, confounding technical variation with intratumor heterogeneity. Compared with uninvolved lung, tumors showed higher T cell infiltration by TCRbeta sequencing.

The sequenced sample was lung tumor tissue. The receptor was isolated from a human donor with non-small cell lung cancer. The chain employs TRBV10-1 and TRBJ2-5; D tentatively reads TRBD1 or TRBD2 (5 bases each). CDR3 in DNA: TGCGCCAGCCCACGTCGGGGACCGGGAGAGACCCAGTACTTC. It codes for CASPRRGPGETQYF.